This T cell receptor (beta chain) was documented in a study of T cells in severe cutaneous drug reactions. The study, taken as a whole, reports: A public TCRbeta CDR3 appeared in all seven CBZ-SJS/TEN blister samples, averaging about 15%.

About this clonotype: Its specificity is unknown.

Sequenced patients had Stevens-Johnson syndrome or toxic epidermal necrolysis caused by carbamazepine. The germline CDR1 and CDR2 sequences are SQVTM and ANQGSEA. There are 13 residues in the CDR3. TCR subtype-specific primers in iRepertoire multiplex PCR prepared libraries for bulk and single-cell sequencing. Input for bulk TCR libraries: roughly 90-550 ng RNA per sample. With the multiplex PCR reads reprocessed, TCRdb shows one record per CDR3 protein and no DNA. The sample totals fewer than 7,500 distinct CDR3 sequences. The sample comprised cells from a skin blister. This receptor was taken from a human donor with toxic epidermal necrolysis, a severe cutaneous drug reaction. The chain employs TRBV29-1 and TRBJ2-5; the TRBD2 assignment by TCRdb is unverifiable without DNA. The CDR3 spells CSVEPASVETQYF.